The next 10 T cell receptor beta chains were all read from a single sample in a study of human T cells and chemical hapten exposure. TCRdb reanalysed the RACE reads using MiXCR and keeps one entry per CDR3 protein. The sample carries some 380,000 distinct CDR3 sequences, roughly 4.8% recorded once. Time point described: patch test 1, 2 weeks after DPC sensitization. Treatment in this sample: therapeutic diphenylcyclopropenone sensitization with weekly scalp DPC. Sequenced material: whole blood, taken in connection with sensitization to the hapten diphenylcyclopropenone (DPC). Receptors were obtained from a woman in her 50s with alopecia areata. Some clones in this sample may be carry-over from other donors' samples.

At least ten counts were recorded for this clonotype. The V gene is TRBV10-2, the J gene TRBJ2-5; 10 nucleotides agree with TRBD2. Per the germline V gene, CDR1 is WSHSY and CDR2 is SAAADI. Trimming removed 8 bases from V and 2 bases from J; junction bases left unmatched: 2. The CDR3 contains 13 residues. The CDR3 region has the DNA TGCGCCAGCTTACTAGCGGGGCAAGAGACCCAGTACTTC. It encodes CASLLAGQETQYF.

Many counts were recorded for this clonotype. The chain couples TRBV29-1 to TRBJ2-3; D uncertain. CDR1 is SQVTM, CDR2 ANQGSEA, per germline. This CDR3 is built from 13 residues. The V end was cut by 5 bases, the J end by 6 bases, with 15 bases between. The CDR3 region has the DNA TGCAGCGTTCGAAGCCCCGCGGAGGATACGCAGTATTTT. Translating it yields CSVRSPAEDTQYF.

The sample holds a few counts of this clonotype. The CDR3 DNA is TGTGCCAGCAGTCCGACTAGCGGGCTAACCAATGAGCAGTTCTTC. It yields the protein CASSPTSGLTNEQFF. The chain is built from TRBV27 and TRBJ2-1; 10 nucleotides agree with TRBD2. The length of the CDR3 is 15 residues. From germline, CDR1 is MNHEY and CDR2 SMNVEV (reference sequence). The V and J ends lost 5 bases and 6 bases, in that order; junction bases with no gene match: 7.

This clonotype was seen ten or more times. The gene calls are TRBV6-5 and TRBJ1-1; possible D gene TRBD1, 5 bases. The CDR3 is 16 amino acids. CDR1 is MNHEY, CDR2 SVGAGI, per germline. V was pared by 7 bases and J by 1 base, with 19 bases between. The CDR3, as DNA: TGTGCCAGCATTAAAAGAGGGGACTGGACGAACACTGAAGCTTTCTTT. This gives the protein CASIKRGDWTNTEAFF.

This clonotype was found a few times. The chain recombines TRBV7-3 with TRBJ2-3, with D possibly being TRBD1 or TRBD2 (6 bases each). Germline V CDR1 and CDR2: SGHTA, FQGTGA. The CDR3 loop spans 15 amino acids. V lost 4 bases to trimming and J lost 5 bases, with 16 bases between them. In DNA, the CDR3 is TGTGCCAGCAGCTCCGGAGGGGGGCGGGGAGATACGCAGTATTTT. Translated: CASSSGGGRGDTQYF. Full variable domain (rest looked up from reference TRBV7-3 and TRBJ2-3): GAGVSQTPSNKVTEKGKYVELRCDPISGHTALYWYRQSLGQGPEFLIYFQGTGAADDSGLPNDRFFAVRPEGSVSTLKIQRTERGDSAVYLCASSSGGGRGDTQYFGPGTRLTVL.

The chain is built from TRBV10-3 and TRBJ2-7, with 7 positions matching TRBD2. Germline assignment: CDR1 ENHRY and CDR2 SYGVKD. Trimming took 5 bases from V and 0 from J; bases not matched to a gene: 4. The CDR3 has 14 residues. The CDR3 DNA follows: TGTGCCATCAGTACCCAGCGGGACTCCTACGAGCAGTACTTC. Protein: CAISTQRDSYEQYF.

The sample holds many counts of this clonotype. The CDR3 loop is CASTLGTAGANVLTF. The CDR3 nucleotides are TGTGCCAGTACCTTAGGGACAGCTGGGGCCAACGTCCTGACTTTC. This sequence joins TRBV19 and TRBJ2-6, with TRBD1 matching 7 bases. This CDR3 region has 15 residues. The trim removed 7 bases at V and 2 bases at J, leaving 5 bases unmatched. Germline V gene sequence: CDR1 LNHDA, CDR2 SQIVND (reference sequence).

This clonotype was detected ten times or more. DNA of the CDR3: TGCAGTGCTTCTTCCACTGATGGCTACACCTTC. The encoded protein is CSASSTDGYTF. This chain links TRBV20-1 with TRBJ1-2; D call uncertain. Trimming took 5 bases from V and 6 from J, leaving 10 bases between them. Germline loops: CDR1 DFQATT, CDR2 SNEGSKA (reference sequence). This CDR3 contains 11 residues.

This clonotype was counted at least ten times. The chain couples TRBV19 to TRBJ2-2; a possible D gene is TRBD2 (6 bases). V was shortened by 7 bases and J by 5 bases, with 14 bases between the two germline ends. CDR3 length: 14 amino acids. The germline gives CDR1 LNHDA, CDR2 SQIVND (reference sequence). In DNA, the CDR3 is TGTGCCAGTATTGATGGAGGGAGGACCGGGGAGCTGTTTTTT. It is translated as CASIDGGRTGELFF.

This clonotype was detected ten times or more. The chain combines TRBV5-1 with TRBJ1-2; D remains ambiguous. CDR1 is SGHRS, CDR2 YFSETQ, per germline. This CDR3 comprises 15 residues. The V and J ends lost 0 bases and 7 bases respectively, with 16 bases between them. CDR3 region: CASSLAGSQSGGYTF. The CDR3 region has the DNA TGCGCCAGCAGCTTGGCAGGAAGTCAATCGGGTGGCTACACCTTC.